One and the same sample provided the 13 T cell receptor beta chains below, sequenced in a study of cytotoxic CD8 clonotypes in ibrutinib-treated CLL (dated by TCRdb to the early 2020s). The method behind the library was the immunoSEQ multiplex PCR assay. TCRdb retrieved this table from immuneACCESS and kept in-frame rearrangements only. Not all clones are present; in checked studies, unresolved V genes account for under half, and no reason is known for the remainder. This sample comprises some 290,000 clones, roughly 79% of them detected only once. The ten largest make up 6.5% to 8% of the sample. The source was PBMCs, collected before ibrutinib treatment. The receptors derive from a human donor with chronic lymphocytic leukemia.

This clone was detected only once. CDR3: CASSLSSYEQYF. CDR3 bases: TGTGCCAGCAGCTTGAGCAGCTACGAGCAGTACTTC. This chain connects TRBV7-2 to TRBJ2-7; D unclear. V lost 3 bases, J lost 3 bases, and 6 bases lay in between. This CDR3 comprises 12 residues. CDR1 and CDR2 from the germline V gene are SGHTA and FQGNSA.

The CDR3 nucleotides read TGTGCCAGTAGTATATTAGGCAGGATCACTGAAGCTTTCTTT. Its translation: CASSILGRITEAFF. The gene calls are TRBV19 and TRBJ1-1; D unclear. The CDR3 is 14 amino acids. CDR1 is LNHDA, CDR2 SQIVND, per germline (reference sequence). V was pared by 2 bases and J by 4 bases, with 11 bases between.

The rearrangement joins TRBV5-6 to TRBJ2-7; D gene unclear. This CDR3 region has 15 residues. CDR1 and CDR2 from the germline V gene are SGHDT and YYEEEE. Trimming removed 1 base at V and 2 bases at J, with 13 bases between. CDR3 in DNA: TGTGCCAGCAGCTTGAGGGCGAGGTTAGCCTACGAGCAGTACTTC. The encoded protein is CASSLRARLAYEQYF.

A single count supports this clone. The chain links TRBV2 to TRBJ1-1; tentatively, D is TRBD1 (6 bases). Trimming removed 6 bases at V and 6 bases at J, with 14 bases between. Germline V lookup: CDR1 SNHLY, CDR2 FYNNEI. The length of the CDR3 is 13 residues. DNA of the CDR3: TGTGCCAGCAGAGCAGGGGTGTCGGCTGAAGCTTTCTTT. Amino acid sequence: CASRAGVSAEAFF. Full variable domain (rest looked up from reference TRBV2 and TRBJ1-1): EPEVTQTPSHQVTQMGQEVILRCVPISNHLYFYWYRQILGQKVEFLVSFYNNEISEKSEIFDDQFSVERPDGSNFTLKIRSTKLEDSAMYFCASRAGVSAEAFFGQGTRLTVV.

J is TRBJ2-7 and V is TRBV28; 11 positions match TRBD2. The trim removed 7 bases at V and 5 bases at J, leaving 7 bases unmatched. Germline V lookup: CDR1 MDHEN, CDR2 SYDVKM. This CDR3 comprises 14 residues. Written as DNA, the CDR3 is TGTGCCAGCAAAACCCTAGCGGGAGGAGACGAGCAGTACTTC. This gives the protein CASKTLAGGDEQYF.

The DNA of the CDR3 is TGCGCCAGCAGGGTATACGCGGGCCTCAACAATGAGCAGTTCTTC. It codes for CASRVYAGLNNEQFF. This rearrangement joins TRBV10-2 to TRBJ2-1; possible D gene TRBD2, 5 bases. The CDR3 is 15 residues long. Trimming shortened V by 6 bases and J by 5 bases, and 17 bases separated the two germline ends. From germline, CDR1 is WSHSY and CDR2 SAAADI.

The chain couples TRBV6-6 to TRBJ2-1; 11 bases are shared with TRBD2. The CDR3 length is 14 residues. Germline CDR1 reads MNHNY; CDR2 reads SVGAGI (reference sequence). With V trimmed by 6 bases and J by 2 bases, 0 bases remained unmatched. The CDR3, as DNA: TGTGCCAGCAGGGGACTAGCGGCCTACAATGAGCAGTTCTTC. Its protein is CASRGLAAYNEQFF.

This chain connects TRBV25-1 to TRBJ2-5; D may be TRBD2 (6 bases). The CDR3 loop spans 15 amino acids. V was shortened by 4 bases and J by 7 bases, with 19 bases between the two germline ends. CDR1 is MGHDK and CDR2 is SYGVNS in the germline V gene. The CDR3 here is CASSGSLGQEGTQYF. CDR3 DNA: TGTGCCAGCAGTGGATCGCTAGGGCAGGAGGGGACCCAGTACTTC.

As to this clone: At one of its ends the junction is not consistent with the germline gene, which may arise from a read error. The CDR3 region is CASSPRPPGGSSTDTQYF. The CDR3 DNA is TGTGCTAGCAGCCCTAGGCCTCCGGGGGGGAGTAGCACAGATACGCAGTATTTT. J is TRBJ2-3 and V is TRBV7-7; TRBD2 agrees at 8 bases. Looked up from germline, CDR1 is SSHAT and CDR2 is FNYEAQ (reference sequence). There are 18 residues in the CDR3.

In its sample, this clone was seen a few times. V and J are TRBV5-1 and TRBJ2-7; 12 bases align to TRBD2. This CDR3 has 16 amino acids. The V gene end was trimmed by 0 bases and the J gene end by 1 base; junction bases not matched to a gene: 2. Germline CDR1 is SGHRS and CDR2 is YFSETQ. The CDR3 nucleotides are TGCGCCAGCAGCTTGGGGACTAGCGGGGAATCCTACGAGCAGTACTTC. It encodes CASSLGTSGESYEQYF.

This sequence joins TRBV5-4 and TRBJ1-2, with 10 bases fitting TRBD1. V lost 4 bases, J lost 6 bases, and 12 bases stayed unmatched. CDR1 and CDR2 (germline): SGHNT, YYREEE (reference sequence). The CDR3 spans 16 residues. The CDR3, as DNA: TGTGCCAGCAGCCCCGGTAGGGGACAGGGGATGGATGGCTACACCTTC. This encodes CASSPGRGQGMDGYTF.

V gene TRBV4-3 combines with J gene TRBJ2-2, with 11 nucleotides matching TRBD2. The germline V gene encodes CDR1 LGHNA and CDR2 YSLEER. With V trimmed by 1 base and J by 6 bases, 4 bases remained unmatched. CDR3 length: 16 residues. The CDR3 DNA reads TGCGCCAGCAGCCAAGTAGCGGGAGGGCCAGCCGGGGAGCTGTTTTTT. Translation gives CASSQVAGGPAGELFF.

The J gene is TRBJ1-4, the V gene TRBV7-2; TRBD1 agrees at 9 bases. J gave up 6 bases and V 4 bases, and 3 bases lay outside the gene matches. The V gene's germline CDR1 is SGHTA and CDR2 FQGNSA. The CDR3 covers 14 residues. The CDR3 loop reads CASSSNRGHEKLFF. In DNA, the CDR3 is TGTGCCAGCAGCTCGAACAGGGGGCATGAAAAACTGTTTTTT.